These 12 T cell receptor beta chains were all obtained from the same sample, sequenced in a study of blood T cell repertoires in COVID-19. Data came from immunoSEQ multiplex PCR; TCRdb stores just in-frame clones and leaves some out. The repertoire holds 150,000 to 250,000 clones, with around 79% as singletons. The specimen sequenced was peripheral blood. Every receptor here comes from a woman in her thirties or forties with COVID-19, enrolled during active disease.

The chain recombines TRBV5-1 with TRBJ1-1; weak D call: TRBD1 (6 bases). Germline CDR1 reads SGHRS; CDR2 reads YFSETQ. There are 14 residues in the CDR3. V was cut by 5 bases and J by 1 base, with 12 bases left in between. This CDR3 is CASRSTGRNTEAFF. CDR3 bases: TGCGCCAGCAGGTCCACAGGGAGGAACACTGAAGCTTTCTTT.

The V and J genes are TRBV11-3 and TRBJ2-7, with D possibly TRBD1 on 5 matching bases. Germline CDR1 SGHNT, CDR2 YENEEA. There are 15 residues in the CDR3. Trimming shortened V by 5 bases and J by 5 bases, and 19 bases separated the two germline ends. CDR3 amino acids: CASSRQDRPPHEQYF. For the CDR3, the DNA is TGTGCCAGCAGCAGGCAAGACAGACCTCCCCACGAGCAGTACTTC.

The V gene is TRBV21-1, the J gene TRBJ1-4; TRBD1, as called in the table, went unchecked against the DNA. TRBV21-1 is deemed a pseudogene. CDR3 length equals 17 residues. The chain's CDR3 is CASSMVTGEGHEEKLFF. CDR3 in DNA: TGTGCCAGCAGCATGGTGACAGGGGAGGGTCACGAAGAAAAACTGTTTTTT.

This clone has only a few counts. This chain links TRBV5-4 with TRBJ2-1, with D possibly being TRBD2 (5 bases). Germline V gene sequence: CDR1 SGHNT, CDR2 YYREEE (reference sequence). The CDR3 runs 15 residues. Trimming took off 3 bases at V and 4 bases at J, with 14 bases between the two ends. The CDR3 sequence: CASSSSTTSYNEQFF. In DNA form, the CDR3 reads TGTGCCAGCAGCTCCTCCACTACTAGTTACAATGAGCAGTTCTTC.

The CDR3 here is CAYSVGLAEETQYF. The CDR3 DNA sequence: TGTGCATACTCGGTGGGGCTAGCGGAAGAGACCCAGTACTTC. The genes are TRBV30 and TRBJ2-5; 7 positions match TRBD2. Looked up from germline, CDR1 is GTSNPN and CDR2 is SVGIG (reference sequence). There are 14 residues in the CDR3.

V is TRBV21-1 and J is TRBJ1-2. TRBV21-1 is annotated as a pseudogene. There are 14 residues in the CDR3. Here the CDR3 reads CASSRDSRNYGYTF. The CDR3 DNA is TGTGCCAGCAGCAGGGACTCGCGGAACTATGGCTACACCTTC.

This clone was counted a few times. This sequence joins TRBV5-4 and TRBJ1-3, with D unclear. The CDR3 length is 15 residues. The V gene lost 0 bases and the J gene lost 4 bases, with 11 bases spanning the gap. The germline V gene has CDR1 SGHNT and CDR2 YYREEE (reference sequence). The CDR3 is CASSLASGRGNTIYF. In DNA form, the CDR3 reads TGTGCCAGCAGCTTGGCCTCGGGGAGGGGAAACACCATATATTTT.

The chain couples TRBV13 to TRBJ1-3; 10 nucleotides agree with TRBD1. The V gene's germline CDR1 is PRHDT and CDR2 FYEKMQ (reference sequence). The CDR3 has 16 amino acids. J gave up 2 bases and V 4 bases, and 5 bases lay outside the gene matches. The CDR3 DNA sequence: TGTGCCAGCAGCTGGGACAGGGGTAGGACTGGAAACACCATATATTTT. Protein product: CASSWDRGRTGNTIYF.

This chain connects TRBV20-1 to TRBJ2-7; D might be TRBD2 (5 bases). V gave up 6 bases and J gave up 5 bases, with 11 bases separating them. Per germline, CDR1 DFQATT and CDR2 SNEGSKA (reference sequence). The CDR3 has 11 amino acids. The CDR3 nucleotides read TGCAGTGCCTCACAGAGGGACGAGCAGTACTTC. Its protein product is CSASQRDEQYF.

The chain has TRBV4-3 and TRBJ2-3; 11 positions match TRBD2. This CDR3 contains 19 residues. Germline-derived CDR1 and CDR2 are LGHNA and YSLEER. After removal of 0 bases from V and 5 bases from J, the junction contained 13 bases not matched to a gene. The CDR3 DNA sequence: TGCGCCAGCAGCCAAGAGCTAGCGGGGGGCGTCAGGTTGGTAGATACGCAGTATTTT. This gives the protein CASSQELAGGVRLVDTQYF.

The chain uses TRBV7-9 and TRBJ2-6; the D is unclear. The CDR3 has 14 residues. With 10 bases removed from V and 2 bases from J, the gap between germline ends came to 12 bases. Germline CDR1 and CDR2: SEHNR and FQNEAQ (reference sequence). The CDR3 DNA follows: TGTGCCACCCTTATAATTACTGGGGCCAACGTCCTGACTTTC. Translating it yields CATLIITGANVLTF.

The chain combines TRBV27 with TRBJ2-1; D remains unclear. This CDR3 has 14 residues. The V gene's germline CDR1 is MNHEY and CDR2 SMNVEV (reference sequence). V lost 7 bases and J 6 bases, leaving 16 bases between the germline ends. The CDR3 DNA follows: TGTGCCAGCACCCCGACCCTGCCAGGCAATGAGCAGTTCTTC. Its protein product is CASTPTLPGNEQFF.